This TCR beta chain was captured in a study of blood T cell repertoires in COVID-19. About the study: Samples representing acute and convalescent COVID-19 were sourced from the United States, Italy and Spain.

As originally analysed: Counts of nucleated cells, estimated from reference gene primer amplification, were obtained. The protocol was immunoSEQ multiplex PCR, while the TCRdb copy is restricted to in-frame clones and leaves out a portion. The V and J calls and clone size were taken over from that table, and D and trimming were inferred from the DNA. The repertoire holds about 240,000 clones, with 86% as singletons. The germline V gene encodes CDR1 SGHNT and CDR2 YYREEE (reference sequence). The trim removed 5 bases at V and 5 bases at J, leaving 11 bases unmatched. CDR3 size: 16 residues. This clone showed up just a few times.

V usage is TRBV5-4 and J usage is TRBJ1-2; 11 nucleotides line up with TRBD1. Specimen: peripheral blood. This clonotype originated in a man aged 80 or over with acute or convalescent COVID-19. CDR3 sequence (DNA): TGTGCCAGCAGGGAAACCGGGACAGGGGGAGAGTATGGCTACACCTTC. Amino acid sequence: CASRETGTGGEYGYTF.